Shown below are 20 T cell receptor beta chains from a single sample sequenced in a study of cytomegalovirus exposure and HLA in healthy donors. The study ran its PCR with 60 Vbeta and 13 Jbeta primers. Produced via immunoSEQ multiplex PCR; TCRdb's table is partial and in-frame only. Here the sample spans 85,000 to 120,000 clones, around 85% being singletons. Sequencing was done on a sample of PBMCs. These receptors all come from a man between 60 and 75 years old in good health and CMV-seronegative.

The table lists this clone with a few counts. This chain joins TRBV25-1 and TRBJ2-5, with D perhaps matching TRBD2 (6 bases). The CDR3 sequence is 13 residues long. Germline CDR1 is MGHDK and CDR2 is SYGVNS. V shed 4 bases and J shed 0 bases, with 6 bases lying between them. CDR3 in amino acids: CASSGLDQETQYF. The CDR3 coding sequence is TGTGCCAGCAGTGGACTAGACCAAGAGACCCAGTACTTC.

V usage is TRBV11-2 and J usage is TRBJ1-1; D not resolved. The ends were cut back, 2 bases at V and 2 bases at J, with 9 bases in the middle. In germline, CDR1 is SGHAT, CDR2 FQNNGV. The CDR3 length is 14 residues. Written as DNA, the CDR3 is TGTGCCAGCAGCTTATCGGGTGTCAACACTGAAGCTTTCTTT. It codes for CASSLSGVNTEAFF. Based on the CDR3 plus reference TRBV11-2 and TRBJ1-1, the full variable domain is EAGVAQSPRYKIIEKRQSVAFWCNPISGHATLYWYQQILGQGPKLLIQFQNNGVVDDSQLPKDRFSAERLKGVDSTLKIQPAKLEDSAVYLCASSLSGVNTEAFFGQGTRLTVV.

The rearrangement links TRBV6-1 to TRBJ2-7; 8 bases map to TRBD1. CDR1 and CDR2 (germline): MNHNS, SASEGT. The CDR3 spans 12 residues. J gave up 4 bases and V 7 bases, and 3 bases lay outside the gene matches. CDR3 loop: CASTGQGYEQYF. Written as DNA, the CDR3 is TGTGCCAGCACCGGACAGGGATACGAGCAGTACTTC.

This clone was observed a handful of times. The chain combines TRBV7-9 with TRBJ1-1, with a possible D match to TRBD1 (6 bases). V was shortened by 5 bases and J by 4 bases, with 17 bases between the two germline ends. The germline V gene has CDR1 SEHNR and CDR2 FQNEAQ (reference sequence). There are 15 residues in the CDR3. As DNA, the CDR3 is TGTGCCAGCAGCCTACAGGGCGGGTTGGGCACTGAAGCTTTCTTT. Its protein is CASSLQGGLGTEAFF.

The chain has TRBV12-5 and TRBJ2-1; TRBD2 matches 9 bases. The CDR3 runs to 13 residues. After removal of 6 bases from V and 10 bases from J, the junction contained 7 bases not matched to a gene. CDR1 is LGHNT and CDR2 is FRNRAP in the germline V gene. The CDR3 protein is CASGSAGTSEQFF. DNA for the CDR3: TGTGCTAGTGGCTCCGCCGGGACTAGCGAGCAGTTCTTC.

This clone appeared a few times. This sequence joins TRBV5-6 and TRBJ2-7; D possibly corresponds to TRBD1 (5 bases). V shed 7 bases and J shed 3 bases, with 17 bases lying between them. This CDR3 is built from 14 residues. Germline lookup yields CDR1 SGHDT and CDR2 YYEEEE. The CDR3 coding sequence is TGTGCCAGCGCTACACGCCCAGGGAACTACGAGCAGTACTTC. Protein: CASATRPGNYEQYF.

This chain uses TRBV7-9 with TRBJ2-7; 15 nucleotides match TRBD2. This CDR3 contains 14 residues. The ends lost 5 bases at V and 7 bases at J; junction bases unmatched: 3. Looked up from germline, CDR1 is SEHNR and CDR2 is FQNEAQ (reference sequence). Here the CDR3 DNA reads TGTGCCAGCAGCCCGGGACTAGCGGGGGGAGAGCAGTACGTC. Translation: CASSPGLAGGEQYV.

The rearrangement joins TRBV5-1 to TRBJ2-3; 9 bases are a match to TRBD2. The CDR3 is 15 amino acids. Germline V gene sequence: CDR1 SGHRS, CDR2 YFSETQ. V gave up 3 bases and J gave up 3 bases; unmatched junction bases: 5. CDR3 loop: CASSSSGGLTDTQYF. The CDR3 DNA follows: TGCGCCAGCAGCTCCAGCGGGGGGCTGACAGATACGCAGTATTTT.

The chain couples TRBV4-2 to TRBJ2-5, with D possibly TRBD1 on 6 matching bases. The CDR3 sequence is 16 residues long. With 0 bases removed from V and 4 bases from J, the gap between germline ends came to 15 bases. Germline V gene lookup returns CDR1 LGHNA and CDR2 YNFKEQ. The CDR3 spells CASSQDNRETRETQYF. CDR3 bases: TGTGCCAGCAGCCAAGATAACAGGGAAACAAGAGAGACCCAGTACTTC.

V is TRBV14 and J is TRBJ2-5; 7 nucleotides agree with TRBD2. This CDR3 is 16 amino acids long. CDR1 is SGHDN and CDR2 is FVKESK in the germline V gene. The V gene end was trimmed by 5 bases and the J gene end by 3 bases; junction bases not matched to a gene: 12. The CDR3 is CASSFRSTGLEETQYF. CDR3 DNA: TGTGCCAGCAGCTTTCGATCGACTGGACTAGAAGAGACCCAGTACTTC.

V is TRBV6-1 and J is TRBJ2-3; no clear D gene. The V gene's germline CDR1 is MNHNS and CDR2 SASEGT. CDR3 size: 14 residues. Between the trimmed V and J ends, which lost 6 bases and 2 bases, there was a span of 12 bases. The CDR3 nucleotides read TGTGCCAGCAGGTACTACGGAGCCACAGATACGCAGTATTTT. Its translation: CASRYYGATDTQYF.

This chain connects TRBV2 to TRBJ1-1; 8 nucleotides match TRBD1. Germline V CDR1 and CDR2: SNHLY, FYNNEI. The CDR3 length is 15 residues. Losses at the gene ends were 8 bases for V and 0 bases for J; bases not matched to a gene: 8. In DNA form, the CDR3 reads TGTGCCAGCTTGCGACAGGGGACCATGAACACTGAAGCTTTCTTT. This encodes CASLRQGTMNTEAFF.

This chain uses TRBV5-1 with TRBJ2-1; D gene uncertain. This CDR3 is 16 amino acids long. Germline CDR1 reads SGHRS; CDR2 reads YFSETQ. V lost 3 bases to trimming and J lost 0 bases, with 13 bases between them. The CDR3 spells CASSSLPQSSYNEQFF. The CDR3 nucleotides are TGCGCCAGCAGCTCCCTTCCACAGAGCTCCTACAATGAGCAGTTCTTC.

This clone was seen a single time. J is TRBJ2-3 and V is TRBV18, with 8 bases lining up with TRBD2. V dropped 0 bases and J dropped 2; count of bases not matched to a gene: 7. Germline V gene lookup returns CDR1 KGHSH and CDR2 LQKENI. This CDR3 has 17 amino acids. The DNA of the CDR3 is TGTGCCAGCTCACCACCCCGGCCGGGAGGGAACACAGATACGCAGTATTTT. The encoded protein is CASSPPRPGGNTDTQYF. The full variable domain, completed using reference TRBV18 and TRBJ2-3, is NAGVMQNPRHLVRRRGQEARLRCSPMKGHSHVYWYRQLPEEGLKFMVYLQKENIIDESGMPKERFSAEFPKEGPSILRIQQVVRGDSAAYFCASSPPRPGGNTDTQYFGPGTRLTVL.

Relative to its sample, this clone is large (0.1 to 1%). CDR3 residues: CASSRTGGTSEQYF. Written as DNA, the CDR3 is TGTGCCAGCAGCCGGACAGGGGGCACGAGCGAGCAGTACTTC. This chain links TRBV4-2 with TRBJ2-7, with 11 bases matching TRBD1. V trimming: 4 bases; J trimming: 6 bases; junction bases outside the gene matches: 5. The CDR3 has 14 residues. In germline, CDR1 is LGHNA, CDR2 YNFKEQ.

CDR3 DNA sequence: TGTGCCAGCTCACCACCGGAAAGGGGAAACTACGAGCAGTACTTC. Translation: CASSPPERGNYEQYF. This rearrangement joins TRBV18 to TRBJ2-7; D may be TRBD1 (5 bases). CDR3 size: 15 residues. Germline assignment: CDR1 KGHSH and CDR2 LQKENI. The V end was cut by 0 bases, the J end by 3 bases, with 12 bases between. Supplemented by reference TRBV18 and TRBJ2-7, the full variable domain reads NAGVMQNPRHLVRRRGQEARLRCSPMKGHSHVYWYRQLPEEGLKFMVYLQKENIIDESGMPKERFSAEFPKEGPSILRIQQVVRGDSAAYFCASSPPERGNYEQYFGPGTRLTVT.

CDR3 amino acids: CASILIQGRDQPQHF. In DNA, the CDR3 is TGTGCCAGCATCCTCATCCAGGGGAGGGATCAGCCCCAGCATTTT. The chain has TRBV28 and TRBJ1-5; D might be TRBD1 (6 bases). Germline-derived CDR1 and CDR2 are MDHEN and SYDVKM. The germline V and J ends were trimmed by 7 bases and 5 bases, with 18 bases remaining between them. The CDR3 runs 15 residues.

The chain uses TRBV4-1 and TRBJ2-3, with D possibly TRBD2 on 6 matching bases. The CDR3 is 16 amino acids. Deletions cut 1 base from V and 7 bases from J, with 18 bases between. Per germline, CDR1 MGHRA and CDR2 YSYEKL. CDR3 sequence: CASSQVRRVGGNTQYF. As DNA, the CDR3 is TGCGCCAGCAGCCAAGTGCGGAGGGTGGGAGGAAATACGCAGTATTTT.

This clone was picked up a small number of times. The DNA for the CDR3 is TGTGCCAGCAGCCCGTGGCTACCGGGACAGGGGACAGATACGCAGTATTTT. It codes for CASSPWLPGQGTDTQYF. This sequence joins TRBV4-2 and TRBJ2-3; 10 positions agree with TRBD1. The V gene end was trimmed by 4 bases and the J gene end by 3 bases; junction bases not matched to a gene: 10. Germline V gives CDR1 LGHNA, CDR2 YNFKEQ. The CDR3 runs to 17 residues.

V gene TRBV6-5 combines with J gene TRBJ1-2; D uncertain. The CDR3 runs to 14 residues. Germline V gene sequence: CDR1 MNHEY, CDR2 SVGAGI. The V end lost 7 bases, the J end lost 0 bases, and 12 bases lay between the germline ends. The CDR3 DNA reads as TGTGCCAGCAAGAAGTTACTTTCTAACTATGGCTACACCTTC. It codes for CASKKLLSNYGYTF.